Here is one TCR beta chain with its context. Its antigen is unidentified. The data originate from a study of human T cells and chemical hapten exposure. Study conclusions and caveats: No shift was seen in TCRs above 1 in 1000 frequency with DPC sensitization.

This CDR3 comprises 13 residues. V shed 2 bases and J shed 8 bases, with 10 bases lying between them. Germline V gives CDR1 MNHEY, CDR2 SVGAGI. Unique molecular identifiers were attached to individual cDNA molecules during library preparation. Each CDR3 protein gets one entry after TCRdb re-called the RACE reads with MiXCR. The repertoire holds about 160,000 distinct CDR3 sequences, with 28% as singletons. Time point reported: patch test 3, about 24 weeks after DPC sensitization. Treatment in this sample: therapeutic diphenylcyclopropenone sensitization with weekly scalp DPC. The donor pool consisted of alopecia patients aged 18 to 70 years, considered suitable for DPC.

The chain recombines TRBV6-5 with TRBJ2-4; no firm D call. Sequencing was performed on whole blood, taken in connection with sensitization to the hapten diphenylcyclopropenone (DPC). This TCR was recovered from a woman aged 18-30 years with alopecia areata. Some clones in this sample may be carry-over from other donors' samples. The DNA for the CDR3 is TGTGCCAGCAGTTACAGGGTTAGGGACATTCAGTACTTC. Protein: CASSYRVRDIQYF.